This T cell receptor beta chain was captured in a study of shared clonotypes between healthy human individuals. This CDR3 has 12 residues. Germline V lookup: CDR1 GTSNPN, CDR2 SVGIG (reference sequence). V was clipped by 3 bases and J by 8 bases; unmatched bases: 4. Clones were sequenced by immunoSEQ multiplex PCR, and TCRdb holds only the in-frame ones, with some missing. Here the sample spans some 2,400,000 clones, approximately 96% being singletons. Source material: naive CD4+ T cells sorted from blood. The subset here: CD45RA+ positively selected. The chain has TRBV30 and TRBJ1-2, with TRBD1 matching 9 bases. This TCR was recovered from a man aged 18-30 years in good health. The CDR3 DNA reads as TGTGCCTGGAGCCTGGGGACAGGGGGCTACACCTTC. Amino acids: CAWSLGTGGYTF.